Each of the 3 T cell receptor beta chains below was sequenced from the same sample in a study of cytomegalovirus exposure and HLA in healthy donors. A multiplex PCR was run with 60 Vbeta primers and 13 Jbeta primers. Profiled with immunoSEQ multiplex PCR; TCRdb holds only in-frame clones, not every one. The sample holds about 81,000 clones, 75% to 90% seen once. Sequenced material: PBMCs. The receptors were gathered from a young man in good health and CMV-seronegative.

The J gene is TRBJ2-3, the V gene TRBV28; 7 bases are shared with TRBD1. From germline, CDR1 is MDHEN and CDR2 SYDVKM. CDR3 length equals 15 residues. The J segment lost 6 bases and the V segment lost 5 bases, leaving 11 bases of the junction unmatched. The CDR3 nucleotides read TGTGCCAGCAGTCCTCCCGCGAGGGGGCTGGATACGCAGTATTTT. It translates to CASSPPARGLDTQYF.

This clone was detected only once. The chain couples TRBV19 to TRBJ2-7; D is perhaps TRBD1 (5 bases). The length of the CDR3 is 13 residues. Germline CDR1 is LNHDA and CDR2 is SQIVND (reference sequence). Trimming took 5 bases from V and 3 from J, leaving 11 bases between them. CDR3 in DNA: TGTGCCAGTAGTCGGGCCAGGGACTACGAGCAGTACTTC. This sequence encodes CASSRARDYEQYF.

The chain carries TRBV28 and TRBJ2-4, with D unclear. V shed 3 bases and J shed 5 bases, with 8 bases lying between them. The germline V gene encodes CDR1 MDHEN and CDR2 SYDVKM. This CDR3 region has 13 residues. Here the CDR3 DNA reads TGTGCCAGCAGTTTCAACATCCAAAACATTCAGTACTTC. Translated, it gives CASSFNIQNIQYF.